The 9 T cell receptor beta chains reported below all come from one sample, sequenced in a study of T cell responses to AZD1222 COVID-19 vaccine. TCRdb's table, derived via immunoSEQ multiplex PCR, lists solely in-frame clones and lacks some. The table includes roughly 72,000 clones, 85% detected once. Here the sequenced sample was peripheral blood, taken on day 0 of AZD1222 vaccination. Receptors were obtained from an adult in good health.

The count of this clone is one. The CDR3 coding sequence is TGTGCTAGCCGTCTTATCGCGGGAGGCGAGCAGTTCTTC. Amino acid sequence: CASRLIAGGEQFF. The J gene is TRBJ2-1, the V gene TRBV12-5; 8 bases fit TRBD2. The trim removed 9 bases at V and 10 bases at J, leaving 11 bases unmatched. CDR3 size: 13 residues. Germline-derived CDR1 and CDR2 are LGHNT and FRNRAP.

The CDR3 sequence: CASSAYSSSYNEQFF. The CDR3 DNA reads TGTGCCAGCAGTGCCTATTCGAGCTCCTACAATGAGCAGTTCTTC. The chain combines TRBV6-4 with TRBJ2-1; D gene uncertain. V lost 4 bases to trimming and J lost 0 bases, with 10 bases between them. This CDR3 is built from 15 residues. Germline V gene lookup returns CDR1 MRHNA and CDR2 SNTAGT.

V and J are TRBV7-2 and TRBJ2-3; TRBD2 is a possible D gene (7 bases). Trimming removed 4 bases at V and 0 bases at J, with 20 bases between. Germline CDR1 and CDR2: SGHTA and FQGNSA. The CDR3 is 18 residues long. CDR3 sequence reads: CASSYARRGGSSTDTQYF. In DNA, the CDR3 is TGTGCCAGCAGCTACGCCCGGAGGGGGGGGAGTAGCACAGATACGCAGTATTTT.

The chain has TRBV11-2 and TRBJ2-2, with D maybe TRBD2 (7 bases). The V and J ends lost 1 base and 3 bases respectively, with 15 bases between them. The CDR3 is 17 amino acids. Germline V lookup: CDR1 SGHAT, CDR2 FQNNGV. The CDR3: CASSLGRTRGDTGELFF. The CDR3 DNA sequence: TGTGCCAGCAGCTTAGGCAGGACTAGGGGGGACACCGGGGAGCTGTTTTTT.

This clone was seen just once. One junction end does not reproduce the germline sequence, and a read error may be involved. The chain recombines TRBV5-1 with TRBJ1-1; 8 bases match TRBD1. Germline CDR1 is SGHRS and CDR2 is YFSETQ. The CDR3 length is 16 residues. For the CDR3, the DNA is TGCGCCAGCAGCTCCAGACAGGGGTTTCTCAACACTGAAACTTTCTTT. Its translation: CASSSRQGFLNTETFF.

The chain is built from TRBV5-1 and TRBJ2-5, with D tentatively TRBD1 (5 bases). CDR1 SGHRS and CDR2 YFSETQ come from the germline V gene. CDR3 size: 15 residues. Trimming pared 7 bases from V and 2 bases from J, leaving 18 bases between. The CDR3 DNA is TGCGCCAGCTCCCCAATGGGGCTGATACAAGAGACCCAGTACTTC. Amino acids: CASSPMGLIQETQYF.

Only a few counts were recorded for this clone. DNA for the CDR3: TGTGCCAGCAGTGAAGCGCGGGGCACCACCGGGGAGCTGTTTTTT. Protein sequence: CASSEARGTTGELFF. The V gene is TRBV2, the J gene TRBJ2-2; a possible D gene is TRBD2 (6 bases). V lost 0 bases to trimming and J lost 4 bases, with 9 bases between them. Germline assignment: CDR1 SNHLY and CDR2 FYNNEI. CDR3 size: 15 residues.

This chain uses TRBV6-5 with TRBJ2-7, with 7 bases lining up with TRBD2. Trimming at V came to 7 bases and at J to 1 base, leaving 10 bases not matched to a gene. The germline V gene has CDR1 MNHEY and CDR2 SVGAGI. The CDR3 is 15 residues long. CDR3 coding DNA: TGTGCCAGCATATCCGGGACTACTAAATCCTACGAGCAGTACTTC. Protein product: CASISGTTKSYEQYF.

This clone has just one count. This chain connects TRBV18 to TRBJ1-5; D remains ambiguous. The CDR3 totals 13 residues. CDR1 and CDR2 (germline): KGHSH, LQKENI. The V end lost 2 bases, the J end lost 4 bases, and 6 bases lay between the germline ends. The CDR3, as DNA: TGTGCCAGCTCACCAGGGGTGAATCAGCCCCAGCATTTT. It specifies CASSPGVNQPQHF.